This section outlines one TCR beta chain sequence together with its context. Original processing methods: Amplification of reference gene primers was used by the study to estimate nucleated cell counts. Libraries were prepared by immunoSEQ multiplex PCR; TCRdb keeps only in-frame clonotypes and omits some of them. D and trimming come from the DNA, and the V and J calls and clone size come from that table. The sample has under 300,000 clones, 80% to 95% seen once. The data were taken from a study of blood T cell repertoires in COVID-19. Study in general: Samples of COVID-19 (acute and convalescent) were obtained from the United States, Italy and Spain.

The CDR3 has 15 amino acids. Trimming took 6 bases from V and 4 from J; bases not matched to a gene: 9. The germline CDR1 and CDR2 sequences are SGHTA and FQGNSA. The Seattle patients joined while their infection was active and were tracked longitudinally afterward. The sequence came from a man under 40 with COVID-19, enrolled during active disease. The sequencing sample was made of peripheral blood. The chain employs TRBV7-2 and TRBJ2-1; TRBD2 matches 7 bases. The CDR3: CASRPGTTVYNEQFF. CDR3 in DNA: TGTGCCAGCAGACCTGGGACTACCGTGTACAATGAGCAGTTCTTC.